A single sample gave rise to the 10 T cell receptor beta chains below, sequenced in a study of OX40 agonist ivuxolimab in advanced cancers. Some clones are missing from TCRdb's copy, which holds only in-frame ones; the method was immunoSEQ multiplex PCR. The profile shows about 45,000 clones, 70% to 90% of them singletons. The sequences come from CD4+ or CD8+ T cells sorted from blood, collected in a trial of the OX40 agonist ivuxolimab. The receptor source for this set is an adult with an advanced solid tumor such as melanoma, head and neck, liver or kidney cancer.

This chain links TRBV11-1 with TRBJ2-1; 8 bases are shared with TRBD2. The CDR3 contains 16 residues. The germline V gene encodes CDR1 SGHAT and CDR2 FQDESV (reference sequence). Germline trimming cut 8 bases from V and 9 bases from J; bases unmatched to any gene: 18. The CDR3: CASARLPSGSLGEQFF. CDR3 DNA: TGTGCCAGCGCCAGGCTCCCAAGCGGGAGTTTGGGTGAGCAGTTCTTC.

The V and J genes are TRBV7-2 and TRBJ1-1; 12 nucleotides line up with TRBD1. The germline gives CDR1 SGHTA, CDR2 FQGNSA. Unmatched junction bases numbered 7, after V lost 4 bases and J lost 7 bases. This CDR3 has 15 residues. CDR3 in DNA: TGTGCCAGCAGCTCCGGGACAGGGGGCAAGAGTGAAGCTTTCTTT. Its protein product is CASSSGTGGKSEAFF.

The chain carries TRBV11-2 and TRBJ1-1; 8 nucleotides line up with TRBD1. With V trimmed by 5 bases and J by 3 bases, 2 bases remained unmatched. The germline V gene encodes CDR1 SGHAT and CDR2 FQNNGV. The CDR3 runs 13 residues. Here the CDR3 DNA reads TGTGCCAGCAGCCGACAGGGGTACACTGAAGCTTTCTTT. Its translation: CASSRQGYTEAFF.

Only a few counts were recorded for this clone. The chain is built from TRBV9 and TRBJ2-1, with D possibly being TRBD1 (5 bases). Trimming shortened V by 3 bases and J by 7 bases, and 17 bases separated the two germline ends. The CDR3 is 15 amino acids. CDR1 is SGDLS and CDR2 is YYNGEE in the germline V gene. The CDR3 nucleotides are TGTGCCAGCAGCGGCAGGGTTGGAGTCGATAATGAGCAGTTCTTC. Translation: CASSGRVGVDNEQFF.

The chain links TRBV5-8 to TRBJ2-5, with a possible D match to TRBD2 (6 bases). The CDR3 spans 16 residues. V was trimmed by 0 bases and J by 2 bases, leaving 14 bases between them. The germline gives CDR1 SGHTS, CDR2 YDEGEE. The DNA for the CDR3 is TGTGCCAGCAGCTTGGTGGTGGGAGGTTGGCAAGAGACCCAGTACTTC. Amino acid sequence: CASSLVVGGWQETQYF.

The rearrangement uses TRBV30 and TRBJ2-3; D unresolved. V was pared by 2 bases and J by 2 bases, with 5 bases between. Germline V gives CDR1 GTSNPN, CDR2 SVGIG (reference sequence). This CDR3 is 12 amino acids long. CDR3 in DNA: TGTGCCTGGAGTATAGCCACAGATACGCAGTATTTT. Translating it yields CAWSIATDTQYF.

The gene calls are TRBV7-9 and TRBJ1-3; 9 bases are a match to TRBD1. The germline gives CDR1 SEHNR, CDR2 FQNEAQ (reference sequence). This CDR3 is built from 17 residues. After removal of 4 bases from V and 0 bases from J, the junction contained 7 bases not matched to a gene. CDR3 DNA: TGTGCCAGCAGCTGGCGGACAGGGGCAAGCTCTGGAAACACCATATATTTT. This gives the protein CASSWRTGASSGNTIYF.

The chain carries TRBV9 and TRBJ1-2, with D hard to call. The V and J ends lost 3 bases and 2 bases respectively, with 17 bases between them. The CDR3 totals 16 residues. Germline-derived CDR1 and CDR2 are SGDLS and YYNGEE. The CDR3 here is CASSARREELNYGYTF. In nucleotides, the CDR3 is TGTGCCAGCAGCGCTAGACGGGAGGAGTTGAACTATGGCTACACCTTC.

V and J are TRBV6-6 and TRBJ1-5; tentatively, D is TRBD1 (6 bases). The CDR3 consists of 16 residues. Germline lookup yields CDR1 MNHNY and CDR2 SVGAGI (reference sequence). Trimming removed 0 bases from V and 3 bases from J, with 12 bases in between. The CDR3 nucleotides read TGTGCCAGCAGTTACTCGGGGGGGGCACCCAATCAGCCCCAGCATTTT. Amino acid sequence: CASSYSGGAPNQPQHF.

This clone has only a few counts. The genes are TRBV9 and TRBJ2-7, with 9 bases matching TRBD1. Germline V gene sequence: CDR1 SGDLS, CDR2 YYNGEE. J was trimmed by 0 bases and V by 5 bases; bases with no gene match: 0. This CDR3 spans 13 amino acids. The CDR3: CASRGQGSYEQYF. The DNA for the CDR3 is TGTGCCAGCAGGGGACAGGGCTCCTACGAGCAGTACTTC.